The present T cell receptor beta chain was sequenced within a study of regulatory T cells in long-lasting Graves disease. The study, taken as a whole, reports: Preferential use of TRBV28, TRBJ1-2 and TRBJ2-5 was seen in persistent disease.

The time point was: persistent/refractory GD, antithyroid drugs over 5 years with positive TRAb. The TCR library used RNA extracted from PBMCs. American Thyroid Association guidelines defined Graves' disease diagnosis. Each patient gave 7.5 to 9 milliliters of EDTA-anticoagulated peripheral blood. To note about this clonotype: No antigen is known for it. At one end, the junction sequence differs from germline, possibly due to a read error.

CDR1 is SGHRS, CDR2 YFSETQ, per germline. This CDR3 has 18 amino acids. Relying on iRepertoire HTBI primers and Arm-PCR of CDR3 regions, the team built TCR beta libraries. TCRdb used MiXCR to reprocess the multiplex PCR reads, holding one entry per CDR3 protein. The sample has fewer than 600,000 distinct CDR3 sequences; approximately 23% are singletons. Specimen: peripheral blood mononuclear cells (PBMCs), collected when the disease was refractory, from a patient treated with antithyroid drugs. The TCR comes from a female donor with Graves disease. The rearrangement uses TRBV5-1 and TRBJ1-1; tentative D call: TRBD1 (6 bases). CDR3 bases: TGCGCCAGCAGCTTGATCCCTCGGGCCCGGGACATAGGGACTGAAGCTCTCTTT. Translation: CASSLIPRARDIGTEALF.